A selection of T cell receptor beta chains follows, all from one sample in a study of beta chain features in type 1 diabetes. This table comes from immunoSEQ multiplex PCR, and its TCRdb copy is limited to in-frame clones, with some not included. The sample lists more than 550,000 clones; roughly an eighth were seen once. The specimen was naive CD4+ T cells from blood. Receptor source: a man between 18 and 29 years old with type 1 diabetes. Each CDR3 is given with its conserved first and last residue. The D gene is left open where the match is weak. Clone size appears in some rows only: once, few, many, or a class for an expanded clone.

few,-,TRBV28,TRBJ2-1,TGTGCCAGCAGTTTAACCGGCAATGAGCAGTTCTTC,CASSLTGNEQFF
-,-,TRBV7-3,TRBJ2-1,TGTGCCAGCAGCTTAGACAGTAGCTCCTACAATGAGCAGTTCTTC,CASSLDSSSYNEQFF
-,TRBD1,TRBV6-6,TRBJ2-7,TGTGCCAGCAGTTCGACAGGGGGTGAGCTATACGAGCAGTACTTC,CASSSTGGELYEQYF
few,TRBD2,TRBV5-1,TRBJ2-1,TGCGCCAGCAGCGACCAACCAACTAGCGGGAGTGCGGATGAGCAGTTCTTC,CASSDQPTSGSADEQFF
-,TRBD2,TRBV7-2,TRBJ2-1,TGTGCCAGCAGCTTCATACCGACTAGCGGGGGGGCTCTATACAATGAGCAGTTCTTC,CASSFIPTSGGALYNEQFF
-,-,TRBV11-2,TRBJ2-3,TGTGCCAGCAGCTTAGAATGGGGGAGGAGCACAGATACGCAGTATTTT,CASSLEWGRSTDTQYF
-,-,TRBV5-1,TRBJ2-7,TGCGCCAGCAGCTCCACAGGACAGACAGCCTACGAGCAGTACTTC,CASSSTGQTAYEQYF
-,TRBD1,TRBV7-2,TRBJ2-1,TGTGCCAGCAGCTTATTCCGGACAGGGGGCGACGAGCAGTTCTTC,CASSLFRTGGDEQFF
few,-,TRBV5-8,TRBJ2-3,TGTGCCAGCAGCTTATATGTCAGCACAGATACGCAGTATTTT,CASSLYVSTDTQYF
-,TRBD1,TRBV5-4,TRBJ1-1,TGTGCCAGCAGCTGGGACAGGGGGCCGGGCACTGAAGCTTTCTTT,CASSWDRGPGTEAFF
few,-,TRBV29-1,TRBJ2-5,TGCAGCGTTGAGGGACCCCAGAGGGAGACCCAGTACTTC,CSVEGPQRETQYF
-,-,TRBV30,TRBJ2-3,TGTGCCTGGCTTCGGCGCGGAGGCACAGATACGCAGTATTTT,CAWLRRGGTDTQYF
-,-,TRBV5-1,TRBJ2-7,TGCGCCAGCAAAAGACAGCAGGAAGAGCAGTACTTC,CASKRQQEEQYF
few,TRBD2,TRBV7-9,TRBJ2-3,TGTGCCAGCAGCTCGCTTAGCGGGGATACGCAGTATTTT,CASSSLSGDTQYF
-,-,TRBV2,TRBJ2-7,TGTGCCAGCGGCGGGACTTCGAGCTCCTACGAGCAGTACTTC,CASGGTSSSYEQYF
-,-,TRBV20-1,TRBJ2-7,TGCAGTGCTAGAGACCGCGGGGCTCCACGCTTC,CSARDRGAPRF
-,-,TRBV5-1,TRBJ2-7,TGCGCCAGCAGCTTGGGACTGCCAGGGGCCGAGCAGTACTTC,CASSLGLPGAEQYF
-,-,TRBV5-1,TRBJ2-5,TGCGCCAGCAGCGACGGACATCTCTCCCAGTACTTC,CASSDGHLSQYF
few,-,TRBV11-1,TRBJ2-5,TGTGCCAGCAGCTTAGGAGGGGACCAAGAGACCCAGTACTTC,CASSLGGDQETQYF
few,TRBD2,TRBV29-1,TRBJ2-3,TGCAGCGTTGTGGGACTAGCGGGAGGGCCTCCAGATACGCAGTATTTT,CSVVGLAGGPPDTQYF
-,TRBD2,TRBV5-1,TRBJ2-5,TGCGCCAGCAGCTTCGGGGGACTAGCGGGAGGCCAAGAGACCCAGTACTTC,CASSFGGLAGGQETQYF
-,TRBD2,TRBV27,TRBJ2-2,TGTGCCAGCAGTCTGTGGACTAGCACCGGGGAGCTGTTTTTT,CASSLWTSTGELFF
few,TRBD1,TRBV7-2,TRBJ1-2,TGTGCCAGCAGCCCCCGGTTGACAGGGGTTGATGGCTACACCTTC,CASSPRLTGVDGYTF
few,-,TRBV21-1,TRBJ1-2,TGTGCCAGCAGCAAACTAGGAGACAGGGCATCTAACTATGGCTACACCTTC,CASSKLGDRASNYGYTF
-,-,TRBV7-9,TRBJ2-7,TGTGCCAGCAGCTTATGGGCTAGGGGTGACGAGCAGTACTTC,CASSLWARGDEQYF
few,-,TRBV19,TRBJ1-1,TGTGCCAGTACCCCAGGTGGGACGGTGAACACTGAAGCTTTCTTT,CASTPGGTVNTEAFF
few,-,TRBV5-1,TRBJ2-6,TGCGCCAGCAGCACCCAACCCCCGGGGGCTGGGGCCAACGTCCTGACTTTC,CASSTQPPGAGANVLTF
-,-,TRBV11-1,TRBJ1-2,TGTGCCAGCAGCCCCGGGACGGACTATGGCTACACCTTC,CASSPGTDYGYTF
-,-,TRBV7-2,TRBJ2-7,TGTGCCAGCAGCTCGATGACAGTTACGTCCTACGAGCAGTACTTC,CASSSMTVTSYEQYF
-,-,TRBV27,TRBJ1-2,TGTGCCAGCATTACGGATGGCTACACCTTC,CASITDGYTF
-,TRBD2,TRBV28,TRBJ2-3,TGTGCCAGCAGCCCTTCGAGGACTAGCGGGGGCACAGATACGCAGTATTTT,CASSPSRTSGGTDTQYF
few,-,TRBV6-5,TRBJ2-7,TGTGCCAGCACAAGGGGGAACGAGCAGTACTTC,CASTRGNEQYF